These 25 T cell receptor beta chains were sequenced from one sample in a study of T cell responses to AZD1222 COVID-19 vaccine. The protocol was immunoSEQ multiplex PCR, while the TCRdb copy is restricted to in-frame clones and leaves out a portion. This table holds 150,000 to 200,000 clones, roughly 88% found once. This specimen was peripheral blood, taken 28 days after the second AZD1222 dose. The receptors come from an adult who received the AZD1222 COVID-19 vaccine.

This clone has more than one count but fewer than ten. The chain employs TRBV3-1 (or the pseudogene TRBV3-2) and TRBJ2-7; D ambiguous. Trimming removed 1 base from V and 5 bases from J, with 12 bases in between. The CDR3 runs 14 residues. Germline CDR1 reads LGHDT; CDR2 reads YNNKEL (reference sequence). The CDR3 sequence is CASSQARVSHEQYF. The CDR3 DNA is TGTGCCAGCAGCCAAGCAAGGGTTTCGCACGAGCAGTACTTC.

The chain uses TRBV6-5 and TRBJ1-2, with 9 bases aligning to TRBD1. Germline values: CDR1 MNHEY, CDR2 SVGAGI. This CDR3 contains 14 residues. Trimming cost V 5 bases and J 2 bases; bases outside gene matches: 3. This chain's CDR3 is CASSPGQGNYGYTF. Here the CDR3 DNA reads TGTGCCAGCAGTCCGGGACAGGGCAACTATGGCTACACCTTC.

In this sample, this clone turned up once. The V and J genes are TRBV6-5 and TRBJ2-7; D assignment may be TRBD1 or TRBD2 (6 bases each). Germline values: CDR1 MNHEY, CDR2 SVGAGI. The CDR3 runs 14 residues. Trimming shortened V by 6 bases and J by 0 bases, and 12 bases separated the two germline ends. DNA of the CDR3: TGTGCCAGCAGGCGAGGGGGGACCTCCTACGAGCAGTACTTC. This sequence encodes CASRRGGTSYEQYF.

This clone was seen more than once but under ten times. CDR3 residues: CASSVAGQSYEQYF. The CDR3 nucleotides are TGTGCCAGCAGCGTAGCCGGCCAGTCCTACGAGCAGTACTTC. V usage is TRBV9 and J usage is TRBJ2-7; unclear D gene. Germline CDR1 and CDR2: SGDLS and YYNGEE. Trimming removed 0 bases at V and 1 base at J, with 8 bases between. The CDR3 is 14 residues long.

The V call is TRBV19, the J call TRBJ1-5; D gene ambiguous. The germline gives CDR1 LNHDA, CDR2 SQIVND (reference sequence). V lost 5 bases to trimming and J lost 1 base, with 9 bases between them. The CDR3 has 14 residues. This chain's CDR3 is CASSHGVSNQPQHF. Here the CDR3 DNA reads TGTGCCAGTAGTCACGGGGTGAGCAATCAGCCCCAGCATTTT.

The genes are TRBV30 and TRBJ2-7; weak D call: TRBD1 (6 bases). This CDR3 comprises 15 residues. CDR1 and CDR2 from the germline V gene are GTSNPN and SVGIG (reference sequence). V was clipped by 4 bases and J by 4 bases, with 20 bases between them. DNA of the CDR3: TGTGCCTGGAACCTCCTATCGACAGGACCATACGAGCAGTACTTC. Residues: CAWNLLSTGPYEQYF.

The rearrangement uses TRBV7-9 and TRBJ1-2, with a tentative D call TRBD1 (5 bases). V gave up 7 bases and J gave up 5 bases, with 26 bases separating them. The CDR3 covers 17 residues. Per the germline V gene, CDR1 is SEHNR and CDR2 is FQNEAQ (reference sequence). CDR3 coding DNA: TGTGCCAGCACCCGAACGAGGGGTCCAGGGCAGGCTTATGGCTACACCTTC. Translation: CASTRTRGPGQAYGYTF.

The gene calls are TRBV5-1 and TRBJ2-1; D may be TRBD2 (5 bases). The V gene's germline CDR1 is SGHRS and CDR2 YFSETQ. V gave up 0 bases and J gave up 8 bases, with 15 bases separating them. This CDR3 is built from 15 residues. This CDR3 is CASSLGSAPGDEQFF. Written as DNA, the CDR3 is TGCGCCAGCAGCTTGGGAAGCGCCCCCGGGGATGAGCAGTTCTTC.

The chain combines TRBV9 with TRBJ1-2, with D unresolved. The V gene lost 0 bases and the J gene lost 4 bases, with 13 bases spanning the gap. The CDR3 has 15 amino acids. Germline CDR1 reads SGDLS; CDR2 reads YYNGEE. The CDR3 is CASSVETLAGYGYTF. In DNA form, the CDR3 reads TGTGCCAGCAGCGTAGAGACACTAGCTGGCTATGGCTACACCTTC.

The CDR3 region is CASSTRATNEKLFF. The CDR3 DNA sequence: TGTGCCAGTTCTACTCGAGCAACTAATGAAAAACTGTTTTTT. The chain combines TRBV18 with TRBJ1-4, with D uncertain. The CDR3 runs to 14 residues. The V gene lost 9 bases and the J gene lost 0 bases, with 11 bases spanning the gap. Germline CDR1 reads KGHSH; CDR2 reads LQKENI.

This chain links TRBV9 with TRBJ2-3; 7 bases fit TRBD1. This CDR3 comprises 15 residues. V dropped 0 bases and J dropped 3; count of bases not matched to a gene: 4. From germline, CDR1 is SGDLS and CDR2 YYNGEE. CDR3 coding DNA: TGTGCCAGCAGCGTAGGGCAGGGGGTAACAGATACGCAGTATTTT. This gives the protein CASSVGQGVTDTQYF.

This chain uses TRBV5-1 with TRBJ2-2, with 9 bases fitting TRBD1. The CDR3 is 16 residues long. Germline CDR1 reads SGHRS; CDR2 reads YFSETQ. V shed 5 bases, J shed 2 bases, and the junction held 7 bases outside the gene matches. CDR3 sequence (DNA): TGCGCCAGCAGTAGGGAGGGACAGGGAAACACCGGGGAGCTGTTTTTT. Residues: CASSREGQGNTGELFF.

This sequence joins TRBV30 and TRBJ1-3, with TRBD1 as a possible D gene (5 bases). With 3 bases removed from V and 3 bases from J, the gap between germline ends came to 15 bases. There are 15 residues in the CDR3. The germline V gene has CDR1 GTSNPN and CDR2 SVGIG (reference sequence). This CDR3 is CAWRKIGGGGNTIYF. CDR3 sequence (DNA): TGTGCCTGGAGAAAAATTGGGGGAGGTGGAAACACCATATATTTT.

The rearrangement links TRBV11-2 to TRBJ2-3; D might be TRBD1 (5 bases). Between the trimmed V and J ends, which lost 5 bases and 0 bases, there was a span of 18 bases. Germline V gene data show CDR1 as SGHAT and CDR2 as FQNNGV. This CDR3 comprises 17 residues. CDR3 amino acids: CASSVTGGATSTDTQYF. In DNA, the CDR3 is TGTGCCAGCAGCGTCACAGGTGGGGCTACTAGCACAGATACGCAGTATTTT.

The chain links TRBV28 to TRBJ2-1, with TRBD2 matching 15 bases. The V gene's germline CDR1 is MDHEN and CDR2 SYDVKM. With V trimmed by 7 bases and J by 0 bases, 10 bases remained unmatched. The CDR3 extends over 19 amino acids. CDR3 sequence: CASKKGLAGGYSSYNEQFF. CDR3 coding DNA: TGTGCCAGCAAAAAGGGACTAGCGGGGGGCTATAGCTCCTACAATGAGCAGTTCTTC.

The chain has TRBV5-1 and TRBJ2-7; a weak D match, TRBD2 (6 bases). This CDR3 contains 15 residues. Germline CDR1 is SGHRS and CDR2 is YFSETQ. Trimming took off 5 bases at V and 7 bases at J, with 22 bases between the two ends. DNA for the CDR3: TGCGCCAGCAGTCCCGGGACGCGGGGATTCGGAGAGCAGTACTTC. Its translation: CASSPGTRGFGEQYF.

This clone has just one count. J is TRBJ2-2 and V is TRBV4-2; D call uncertain. Germline CDR1 is LGHNA and CDR2 is YNFKEQ. The CDR3 covers 12 residues. Trimming cost V 3 bases and J 2 bases, with 1 base left between them. CDR3 protein: CASSHNTGELFF. The DNA for the CDR3 is TGTGCCAGCAGCCATAACACCGGGGAGCTGTTTTTT.

The V and J genes are TRBV3-1 (or the pseudogene TRBV3-2) and TRBJ1-3; 10 bases align to TRBD1. V lost 2 bases and J lost 0; bases outside the gene matches: 7. This CDR3 is built from 18 residues. The V gene's germline CDR1 is LGHDT and CDR2 YNNKEL (reference sequence). The CDR3 region is CASSQPRTGGSSGNTIYF. The CDR3 region has the DNA TGTGCCAGCAGCCAACCCAGGACAGGGGGGAGCTCTGGAAACACCATATATTTT.

V usage is TRBV6-1 and J usage is TRBJ1-2; no clear D gene. Trimming took off 2 bases at V and 2 bases at J, with 9 bases between the two ends. This CDR3 has 14 amino acids. Germline V gene lookup returns CDR1 MNHNS and CDR2 SASEGT. The CDR3 loop is CASSEIGENYGYTF. Here the CDR3 DNA reads TGTGCCAGCAGTGAAATCGGGGAGAACTATGGCTACACCTTC.

This chain links TRBV5-5 with TRBJ2-3; D not certain. Trimming took 1 base from V and 1 from J, leaving 7 bases between them. Germline V gives CDR1 SGHKS, CDR2 YYEKEE (reference sequence). CDR3 length: 14 residues. This CDR3 reads CASSLFEGTDTQYF. The CDR3 nucleotides read TGTGCCAGCAGCTTGTTCGAGGGCACAGATACGCAGTATTTT.

This clone was observed a few times. The V and J genes are TRBV11-1 and TRBJ2-7; D not certain. The ends were cut back, 0 bases at V and 9 bases at J, with 21 bases in the middle. Germline CDR1 is SGHAT and CDR2 is FQDESV (reference sequence). The CDR3 runs 16 residues. This CDR3 reads CASSLAYPDTYDGQYF. The CDR3 DNA reads TGTGCCAGCAGCTTAGCGTATCCAGATACCTACGACGGGCAGTACTTC.

The chain joins TRBV28 to TRBJ1-2; the D is unclear. Germline CDR1 MDHEN, CDR2 SYDVKM. V lost 2 bases and J lost 7, with 26 bases in between. The CDR3 consists of 18 residues. The CDR3: CASSLEVGRAYRGGGYTF. The CDR3 nucleotides are TGTGCCAGCAGTTTAGAGGTTGGTAGGGCCTACCGGGGAGGTGGCTACACCTTC.

This chain joins TRBV4-3 and TRBJ2-2; D ambiguous. Deletions cut 0 bases from V and 8 bases from J, with 7 bases between. Looked up from germline, CDR1 is LGHNA and CDR2 is YSLEER. This CDR3 has 13 amino acids. The CDR3, as DNA: TGCGCCAGCAGCCAAGACATCGGGGGGGAGCTGTTTTTT. Protein: CASSQDIGGELFF.

The chain recombines TRBV7-8 with TRBJ2-2; TRBD1 or TRBD2 may be the D gene (5 bases each). The CDR3 is 15 residues long. V dropped 4 bases and J dropped 2 bases, with 11 bases sitting between them. Germline V CDR1 and CDR2: SGHVS, FQNEAQ. The CDR3 sequence: CASSSGTVNTGELFF. CDR3 nucleotide sequence: TGTGCCAGCAGCTCCGGGACGGTTAACACCGGGGAGCTGTTTTTT.

This chain uses TRBV6-2 or TRBV6-3 with TRBJ1-6; 9 bases fit TRBD1. V shed 6 bases and J 0 bases; nucleotides not matched to a gene: 12. This CDR3 is built from 19 residues. CDR1 is MNHEY, CDR2 SVGEGT, per germline. The CDR3 is CASSLTSGTGSSYNSPLHF. The DNA of the CDR3 is TGTGCCAGCAGCCTAACGAGTGGGACAGGGAGCTCCTATAATTCACCCCTCCACTTT.